The entry below describes one T cell receptor beta chain. Its antigen is not yet known. Within one base of it there is no much larger clone, and no base qualities were kept. The library was produced with RT-PCR. The run used an Illumina HiSeq 2500. The public reads were reanalyzed by TCRdb: fastp trimming at Q25, MiXCR alignment, in-frame beta chains only. Every distinct CDR3 protein forms one entry, paired with its most common genes and DNA. This sample comprises around 33,000 distinct CDR3 sequences, 50% to 75% of them detected only once. Roughly 4.5% of the sample goes to the ten largest clones. The CDR3 contains 14 residues, cysteine and phenylalanine counted. The read is trimmed to its CDR3 DNA, 42 bases read in frame from base 1. Trimming takes 3 bases from V and 8 bases from J, and the germline ends sit 14 bases apart. The germline V gene sets CDR1 to KGHSH and CDR2 to LQKENI. This specimen comes from a study of yellow fever vaccine responses in identical twins (dated by TCRdb to the late 2010s). Study-level background: Focusing on identical twins, the study followed the T cell clones that responded to the vaccine, and did so with precision.

Study-level results and caveats: According to the authors, the vaccine-induced T cell response in identical twins seemed to be partly convergent and partly specific to each individual.

The chain joins TRBV18 to TRBJ2-1; possibly the D gene is TRBD1, per 5 matching bases. The clonotype was recovered from a young woman who received the yellow fever vaccine. Donor details come from another sample of the same person, matched by shared clones. The sequences come from T cells from blood (PBMCs), unsorted or a sorted subset (not recorded which), collected before or after yellow fever vaccination (not recorded which). This receptor has the CDR3 CASSPLRVADEQFF. The DNA sequence is TGTGCCAGCTCACCCCTCAGGGTTGCTGATGAGCAGTTCTTC. The CDR3 plus the reference TRBV18 and TRBJ2-1 genes for the other parts give the full variable domain: NAGVMQNPRHLVRRRGQEARLRCSPMKGHSHVYWYRQLPEEGLKFMVYLQKENIIDESGMPKERFSAEFPKEGPSILRIQQVVRGDSAAYFCASSPLRVADEQFFGPGTRLTVL.